This T cell receptor (beta chain) was identified during a study of blood T cell repertoires in COVID-19. Study background: Whether acute or convalescent, the COVID-19 samples came from the United States, Italy and Spain. In each case, the material was cDNA or gDNA derived from T cells, B-cell-depleted T cells, or PBMCs.

Authors' data handling: It was from reference gene primer amplification that nucleated cell counts were estimated. Using immunoSEQ multiplex PCR, the repertoire was profiled, and TCRdb retains in-frame clones only, with some absent. From that table come the V and J calls and clone size; the DNA was used to work out D and trimming. This repertoire shows 80,000 to 95,000 clones, roughly 85% found once; its top ten account for about 25%. This CDR3 has 14 amino acids. The receptor was isolated from a man aged 50 or older with active or convalescent COVID-19. Material for sequencing was peripheral blood. This chain links TRBV21-1 with TRBJ2-3; the table's D call of TRBD1 was not tested on the DNA. TRBV21-1 is shown as a pseudogene. The CDR3 nucleotides are TGTGCCAGCACCGGGGACAGGGGAGGAGATACGCAGTATTTT. As protein: CASTGDRGGDTQYF.